The 13 T cell receptor beta chains below were found in one sample sequenced in a study of graft-versus-host responses after intestinal transplantation (dated by TCRdb to the early 2020s). The receptor library was made with the immunoSEQ multiplex PCR assay. TCRdb retrieved this table from immuneACCESS and kept in-frame rearrangements only. Not all clones are present; in checked studies, unresolved V genes account for under half, and no reason is known for the remainder. For this sample the table gives about 100,000 clones, of which more than 75% were detected only once. The top ten clones comprise about 0.95% of the sample. No antigen is known for these receptors. Taken with the paper, the label for time point translates to: cells obtained before transplantation from donor or recipient. The material sequenced was unstimulated CD4+ T cells sorted from spleen or lymph node cells, taken before transplant. Receptors were obtained from a human donor who was the organ donor for an intestinal transplant.

CDR3 nucleotides: TGCGCCAGCAGTGAGTCGAGATCGGGGGGGATGGAGACCCAGTACTTC. Protein sequence: CASSESRSGGMETQYF. This sequence joins TRBV10-1 and TRBJ2-5, with 8 bases aligning to TRBD2. CDR3 length: 16 amino acids. CDR1 and CDR2 (germline): WNHNN, SYGVQD (reference sequence). Losses at the gene ends were 0 bases for V and 5 bases for J; bases not matched to a gene: 8.

V and J are TRBV6-5 and TRBJ2-3; D is unclear. This CDR3 has 13 residues. Per germline, CDR1 MNHEY and CDR2 SVGAGI. Trimming cost V 5 bases and J 8 bases, with 14 bases left between them. The CDR3, as DNA: TGTGCCAGCAGTGAAGGACCAACTGGTACGCAGTATTTT. Encoded protein: CASSEGPTGTQYF.

The chain has TRBV4-1 and TRBJ2-1, with D perhaps TRBD1 or TRBD2 (5 bases each). The ends were cut back, 1 base at V and 2 bases at J, with 9 bases in the middle. CDR3 size: 15 residues. CDR1 is MGHRA, CDR2 YSYEKL, per germline. The CDR3 loop reads CASSQVVGAYNEQFF. CDR3 bases: TGCGCCAGCAGCCAAGTCGTGGGGGCCTACAATGAGCAGTTCTTC.

V and J are TRBV28 and TRBJ2-4; D unclear. The germline V and J ends were trimmed by 8 bases and 6 bases, with 5 bases remaining between them. The CDR3 length is 10 residues. Germline CDR1 reads MDHEN; CDR2 reads SYDVKM. As DNA, the CDR3 is TGTGCCAGCGGAAGAAACATTCAGTACTTC. Amino acids: CASGRNIQYF. Full variable domain (missing parts from reference TRBV28 and TRBJ2-4): DVKVTQSSRYLVKRTGEKVFLECVQDMDHENMFWYRQDPGLGLRLIYFSYDVKMKEKGDIPEGYSVSREKKERFSLILESASTNQTSMYLCASGRNIQYFGAGTRLSVL.

The gene calls are TRBV5-1 and TRBJ2-3, with 9 bases identical to TRBD2. Germline CDR1 reads SGHRS; CDR2 reads YFSETQ. V was pared by 3 bases and J by 2 bases, with 4 bases of the junction left unmatched. The CDR3 loop spans 15 amino acids. The CDR3 here is CASSSIAGATDTQYF. The DNA for the CDR3 is TGCGCCAGCAGCTCGATAGCGGGGGCCACAGATACGCAGTATTTT.

This chain connects TRBV10-3 to TRBJ2-3; no definite D call. The CDR3 extends over 13 amino acids. The V end lost 6 bases, the J end lost 5 bases, and 12 bases lay between the germline ends. Germline V lookup: CDR1 ENHRY, CDR2 SYGVKD. The CDR3 DNA sequence: TGTGCCATCAGCCTAGAGTGGGGAGATACGCAGTATTTT. Its protein is CAISLEWGDTQYF.

This clone was found once. The rearrangement joins TRBV5-1 to TRBJ2-7, with D maybe TRBD1 (5 bases). The germline V gene encodes CDR1 SGHRS and CDR2 YFSETQ. V lost 0 bases, J lost 9 bases, and 13 bases lay in between. This CDR3 spans 13 amino acids. This chain's CDR3 is CASSLGGWDGQYF. CDR3 sequence (DNA): TGCGCCAGCAGCTTGGGGGGCTGGGATGGGCAGTACTTC.

The chain combines TRBV13 with TRBJ1-6, with TRBD1 matching over 7 bases. Per the germline V gene, CDR1 is PRHDT and CDR2 is FYEKMQ (reference sequence). The V segment lost 5 bases and the J segment 7 bases; nucleotides outside the gene matches: 11. The CDR3 runs to 16 residues. The CDR3 bases are TGTGCCAGCAGCCAGCGACAGGGTGCGAGGAATTCACCCCTCCACTTT. Translated, it gives CASSQRQGARNSPLHF.

The chain combines TRBV6-6 with TRBJ1-1, with D tentatively TRBD1 (5 bases). Germline CDR1 reads MNHNY; CDR2 reads SVGAGI (reference sequence). The CDR3 extends over 13 amino acids. V lost 5 bases and J lost 1, with 8 bases in between. CDR3 sequence: CASSVTGNTEAFF. Here the CDR3 DNA reads TGTGCCAGCAGTGTAACAGGGAACACTGAAGCTTTCTTT.

The V and J genes are TRBV7-9 and TRBJ1-5; D is uncertain. The CDR3 length is 15 residues. Germline lookup yields CDR1 SEHNR and CDR2 FQNEAQ (reference sequence). V was shortened by 4 bases and J by 5 bases, with 15 bases between the two germline ends. CDR3 in amino acids: CASSSGAGFDQPQHF. Here the CDR3 DNA reads TGTGCCAGCAGCTCGGGAGCAGGTTTCGATCAGCCCCAGCATTTT.

This chain links TRBV5-1 with TRBJ1-3; TRBD1 agrees at 7 bases. The CDR3 runs 15 residues. The ends lost 0 bases at V and 3 bases at J; junction bases unmatched: 3. The germline V gene has CDR1 SGHRS and CDR2 YFSETQ. DNA of the CDR3: TGCGCCAGCAGCTTGGAAACAGGGGATGGAAACACCATATATTTT. Its protein product is CASSLETGDGNTIYF. Combining the CDR3 with reference TRBV5-1 and TRBJ1-3 gives the whole variable domain KAGVTQTPRYLIKTRGQQVTLSCSPISGHRSVSWYQQTPGQGLQFLFEYFSETQRNKGNFPGRFSGRQFSNSRSEMNVSTLELGDSALYLCASSLETGDGNTIYFGEGSWLTVV.

This clone has a single count. This chain joins TRBV10-3 and TRBJ1-1; 7 nucleotides line up with TRBD1. The CDR3 length is 14 residues. V trimming: 4 bases; J trimming: 3 bases; junction bases outside the gene matches: 5. The germline gives CDR1 ENHRY, CDR2 SYGVKD. This CDR3 reads CAISGQGGDTEAFF. In nucleotides, the CDR3 is TGTGCCATCAGTGGGCAGGGGGGTGACACTGAAGCTTTCTTT.

The table lists this clone with a count of one. This chain connects TRBV20-1 to TRBJ1-2; D uncertain. Between the trimmed V and J ends, which lost 1 base and 3 bases, there was a span of 3 bases. The germline V gene has CDR1 DFQATT and CDR2 SNEGSKA (reference sequence). The CDR3 has 11 amino acids. CDR3 in amino acids: CSARVDYGYTF. CDR3 nucleotide sequence: TGCAGTGCTAGAGTTGACTATGGCTACACCTTC.